This entry is about one TCR beta chain. Antigen: not known. Clones were read by immunoSEQ multiplex PCR, and TCRdb kept only the in-frame ones, dropping some. Of more than 1,200,000 clones listed, about 98.5% were seen once; the top ten hold over 0.3%. This entry belongs to a study of shared clonotypes between healthy human individuals. The study separated CD4+ cells into CD45RA+ naive and CD45RA-negative memory subsets. Trimming removed 2 bases from V and 0 bases from J, with 10 bases in between. Germline lookup yields CDR1 MNHNY and CDR2 SVGAGI (reference sequence). This CDR3 has 15 residues. Study-level points and caveats: The study found about 5% of naive CD4 clonotypes shared across a few donors.

Sample: naive CD4+ T cells sorted from blood. Stated subset: CD45RA+ positively selected. The gene calls are TRBV6-6 and TRBJ1-1; maybe TRBD1 (6 bases). The source of this sequence is a man aged 30 to 45 in good health. CDR3 coding DNA: TGTGCCAGCAGTTACGGACAGTTGCTGAACACTGAAGCTTTCTTT. Encoded protein: CASSYGQLLNTEAFF.